A single sample is the source of the 10 T cell receptor beta chains below, sequenced in a study of cytomegalovirus exposure and HLA in healthy donors (TCRdb year 2017). Libraries came from the immunoSEQ multiplex PCR assay. For the multiplex PCR, a mixture combining 60 forward primers for TCR Vbeta segments and 13 reverse primers for TCR Jbeta segments was used. Not all clones reach the TCRdb copy of this immuneACCESS table, which keeps in-frame sequences only. Checked studies attribute under half of the gap to unresolved V genes and leave the rest unexplained. This sample lists about 120,000 clones; 79% were detected once. The ten largest account for approximately 4.3% of the sample. The sample consisted of PBMCs. The receptors come from a man aged 30-40 years in good health and CMV-seropositive.

CDR3 DNA sequence: TGTGCCAGCACCGGACAGGGGCGTGACCCTTACGAGCAGTACTTC. It yields the protein CASTGQGRDPYEQYF. The J gene is TRBJ2-7, the V gene TRBV27; TRBD1 agrees at 9 bases. Losses at the gene ends were 7 bases for V and 4 bases for J; bases not matched to a gene: 11. The CDR3 is made up of 15 amino acids. Germline V gene data show CDR1 as MNHEY and CDR2 as SMNVEV (reference sequence).

The chain uses TRBV6-1 and TRBJ2-2; D perhaps matches TRBD1 (7 bases). CDR1 MNHNS and CDR2 SASEGT come from the germline V gene. This CDR3 spans 13 amino acids. Deletions cut 7 bases from V and 7 bases from J, with 13 bases between. In DNA form, the CDR3 reads TGTGCCAGCAAGGGGGCCGGGAGCGGGGAGCTGTTTTTT. Encoded protein: CASKGAGSGELFF.

The rearrangement links TRBV27 to TRBJ2-3; 9 nucleotides match TRBD1. V trimming: 3 bases; J trimming: 5 bases; junction bases outside the gene matches: 6. Germline CDR1 reads MNHEY; CDR2 reads SMNVEV (reference sequence). The CDR3 is 15 residues long. In DNA form, the CDR3 reads TGTGCCAGCAGTTTCTGGGGACAGGGAGGAGATACGCAGTATTTT. Translating it yields CASSFWGQGGDTQYF.

The rearrangement uses TRBV28 and TRBJ2-1; possible D gene TRBD2, 6 bases. The CDR3 is 16 amino acids. V shed 5 bases and J shed 0 bases, with 14 bases lying between them. CDR1 and CDR2 (germline): MDHEN, SYDVKM. CDR3 DNA sequence: TGTGCCAGCAGTCCCCTCGGGGGTAGCTCCTACAATGAGCAGTTCTTC. Translating it yields CASSPLGGSSYNEQFF.

On this clone: Given a much more abundant clone one base away, this may be a read error. V is TRBV5-4 and J is TRBJ1-5; 7 positions agree with TRBD1. The length of the CDR3 is 15 residues. The germline CDR1 and CDR2 sequences are SGHNT and YYREEE (reference sequence). For the CDR3, the DNA is TGCGCCAGCAGCCAATCGACAGGGAGCAATCAGCCCCAGCATTTT. Translating it yields CASSQSTGSNQPQHF.

This clone was detected a few times. V is TRBV27 and J is TRBJ2-1, with TRBD1 matching 9 bases. V shed 5 bases, J shed 10 bases, and the junction held 9 bases outside the gene matches. The CDR3 loop spans 14 amino acids. CDR1 is MNHEY, CDR2 SMNVEV, per germline (reference sequence). In nucleotides, the CDR3 is TGTGCCAGCAGTATTCAGGGACAGGGACTGGAGCAGTTCTTC. It yields the protein CASSIQGQGLEQFF.

The rearrangement joins TRBV5-6 to TRBJ2-2, with 12 bases lining up with TRBD2. This CDR3 contains 16 residues. CDR1 is SGHDT and CDR2 is YYEEEE in the germline V gene. The ends lost 0 bases at V and 8 bases at J; junction bases unmatched: 5. This CDR3 reads CASSLGLAGVIGELFF. CDR3 DNA: TGTGCCAGCAGCTTGGGACTAGCGGGAGTTATTGGGGAGCTGTTTTTT.

As for this clone: This CDR3 is also generated by other DNA sequences in the sample. The chain uses TRBV9 and TRBJ2-7; D may be TRBD2 (5 bases). The germline V and J ends were trimmed by 2 bases and 0 bases, with 6 bases remaining between them. The V gene's germline CDR1 is SGDLS and CDR2 YYNGEE. The CDR3 spans 13 residues. CDR3 loop: CASSVGSSYEQYF. Written as DNA, the CDR3 is TGTGCCAGCAGCGTTGGGAGCTCCTACGAGCAGTACTTC.

The J gene is TRBJ2-7, the V gene TRBV7-8, with 7 bases identical to TRBD1. The germline gives CDR1 SGHVS, CDR2 FQNEAQ. V lost 5 bases, J lost 0 bases, and 7 bases stayed unmatched. This CDR3 spans 15 amino acids. The CDR3 sequence is CASSESWDSSYEQYF. In DNA, the CDR3 is TGTGCCAGCAGCGAGAGCTGGGACAGCTCCTACGAGCAGTACTTC.

Comments on this clone: The same CDR3 arises from other DNA sequences in this sample as well. The CDR3 DNA follows: TGTGCCAGCAGTCCACAGGGGGCGCGGGAAACTGAAGCTTTCTTT. Its protein is CASSPQGARETEAFF. The chain has TRBV28 and TRBJ1-1, with 9 bases that match TRBD1. Germline CDR1 and CDR2: MDHEN and SYDVKM. Trimming took 5 bases from V and 5 from J; bases not matched to a gene: 9. There are 15 residues in the CDR3.